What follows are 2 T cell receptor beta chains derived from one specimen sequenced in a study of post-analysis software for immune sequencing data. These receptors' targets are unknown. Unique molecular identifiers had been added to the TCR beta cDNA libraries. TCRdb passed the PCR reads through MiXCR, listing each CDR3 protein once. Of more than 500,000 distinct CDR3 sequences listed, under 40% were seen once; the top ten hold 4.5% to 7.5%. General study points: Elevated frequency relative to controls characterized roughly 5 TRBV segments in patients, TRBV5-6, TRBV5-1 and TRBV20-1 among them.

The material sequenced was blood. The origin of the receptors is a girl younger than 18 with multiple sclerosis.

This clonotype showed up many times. The CDR3 spells CASSLSNQPQHF. In nucleotides, the CDR3 is TGTGCCAGCAGCTTGAGCAATCAGCCCCAGCATTTT. The chain couples TRBV7-9 to TRBJ1-5; unclear D gene. The CDR3 consists of 12 residues. Germline CDR1 is SEHNR and CDR2 is FQNEAQ (reference sequence). Trimming took 3 bases from V and 1 from J, leaving 1 base between them.

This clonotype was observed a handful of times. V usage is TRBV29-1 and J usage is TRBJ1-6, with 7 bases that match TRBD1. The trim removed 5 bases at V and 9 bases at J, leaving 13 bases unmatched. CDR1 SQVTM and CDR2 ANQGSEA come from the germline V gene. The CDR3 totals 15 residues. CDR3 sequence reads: CSVQADRVLGSPLHF. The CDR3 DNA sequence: TGCAGCGTTCAAGCAGACAGGGTATTGGGTTCACCCCTCCACTTT. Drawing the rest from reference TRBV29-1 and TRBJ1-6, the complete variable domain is SAVISQKPSRDICQRGTSLTIQCQVDSQVTMMFWYRQQPGQSLTLIATANQGSEATYESGFVIDKFPISRPNLTFSTLTVSNMSPEDSSIYLCSVQADRVLGSPLHFGNGTRLTVT.